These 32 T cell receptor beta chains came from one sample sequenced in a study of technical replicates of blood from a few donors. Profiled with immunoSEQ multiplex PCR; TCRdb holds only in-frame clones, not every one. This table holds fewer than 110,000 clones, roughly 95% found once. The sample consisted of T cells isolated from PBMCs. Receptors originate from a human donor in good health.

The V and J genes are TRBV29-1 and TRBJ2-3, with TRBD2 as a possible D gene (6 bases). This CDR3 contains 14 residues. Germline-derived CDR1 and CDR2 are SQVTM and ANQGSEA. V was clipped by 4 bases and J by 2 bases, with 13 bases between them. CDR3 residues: CSVVTDYLTDTQYF. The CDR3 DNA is TGCAGCGTTGTTACGGACTATCTCACAGATACGCAGTATTTT.

CDR3 sequence (DNA): TGTGCCTGGAGGGCCCCCCCCGGGGAGCTGTTTTTT. This translates into CAWRAPPGELFF. This rearrangement joins TRBV30 to TRBJ2-2; D is undetermined. This CDR3 region has 12 residues. Trimming removed 3 bases at V and 6 bases at J, with 8 bases between. Per the germline V gene, CDR1 is GTSNPN and CDR2 is SVGIG (reference sequence).

CDR3 sequence (DNA): TGTGCCAGCAGGATCCCCGGGGGGCCCTACGAGCAGTACTTC. This translates into CASRIPGGPYEQYF. The chain employs TRBV28 and TRBJ2-7; the D gene is possibly TRBD2 (7 bases). Germline CDR1 MDHEN, CDR2 SYDVKM. The CDR3 extends over 14 amino acids. Trimming took off 6 bases at V and 2 bases at J, with 14 bases between the two ends.

The CDR3 DNA reads TGTGCCACCAGCAGAGAGAGAGGAAATGAGCAGTTCTTC. It is translated as CATSRERGNEQFF. V gene TRBV15 combines with J gene TRBJ2-1; no firm D call. In germline, CDR1 is LNHNV, CDR2 YYDKDF (reference sequence). V was pared by 0 bases and J by 7 bases, with 7 bases between. CDR3 size: 13 residues. Combining the CDR3 with reference TRBV15 and TRBJ2-1 gives the whole variable domain DAMVIQNPRYQVTQFGKPVTLSCSQTLNHNVMYWYQQKSSQAPKLLFHYYDKDFNNEADTPDNFQSRRPNTSFCFLDIRSPGLGDTAMYLCATSRERGNEQFFGPGTRLTVL.

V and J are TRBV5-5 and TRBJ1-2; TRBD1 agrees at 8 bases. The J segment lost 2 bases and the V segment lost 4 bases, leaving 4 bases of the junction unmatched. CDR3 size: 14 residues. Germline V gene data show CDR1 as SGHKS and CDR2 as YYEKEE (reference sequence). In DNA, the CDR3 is TGTGCCAGCAGCCGGGACAGGCAAAACTATGGCTACACCTTC. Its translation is CASSRDRQNYGYTF.

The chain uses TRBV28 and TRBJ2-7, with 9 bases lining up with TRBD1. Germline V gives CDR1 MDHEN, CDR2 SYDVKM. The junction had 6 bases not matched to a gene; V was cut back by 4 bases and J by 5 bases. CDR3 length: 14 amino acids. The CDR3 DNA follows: TGTGCCAGCAGTTCGGGACAGGGACCTCACGAGCAGTACTTC. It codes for CASSSGQGPHEQYF.

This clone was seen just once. CDR3 DNA: TGTGCCAGCAGCCTGCGACTAGCCCAAGAGACCCAGTACTTC. This translates into CASSLRLAQETQYF. This chain connects TRBV7-2 to TRBJ2-5; the match to TRBD2 covers 7 bases. CDR3 size: 14 residues. V lost 5 bases, J lost 1 base, and 4 bases stayed unmatched. The germline V gene encodes CDR1 SGHTA and CDR2 FQGNSA.

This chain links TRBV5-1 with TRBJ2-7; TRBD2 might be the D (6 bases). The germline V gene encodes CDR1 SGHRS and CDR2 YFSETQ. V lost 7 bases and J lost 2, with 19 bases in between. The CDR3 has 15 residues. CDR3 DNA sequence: TGCGCCAGCCCCTTGGGGGGTAATAGCGCCTACGAGCAGTACTTC. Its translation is CASPLGGNSAYEQYF.

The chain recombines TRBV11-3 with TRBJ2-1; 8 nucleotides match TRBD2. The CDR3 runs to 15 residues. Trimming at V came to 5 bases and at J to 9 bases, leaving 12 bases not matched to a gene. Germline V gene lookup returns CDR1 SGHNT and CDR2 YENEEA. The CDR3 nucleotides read TGTGCCAGCAGCCGGGCGGTAGCGGGGTCCGGTGAGCAGTTCTTC. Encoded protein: CASSRAVAGSGEQFF.

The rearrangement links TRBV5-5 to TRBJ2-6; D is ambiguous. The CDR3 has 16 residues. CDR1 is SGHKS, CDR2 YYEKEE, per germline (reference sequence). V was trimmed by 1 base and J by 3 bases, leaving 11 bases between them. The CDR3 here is CASSLHISYGANVLTF. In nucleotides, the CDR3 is TGTGCCAGCAGCTTGCACATATCATATGGGGCCAACGTCCTGACTTTC.

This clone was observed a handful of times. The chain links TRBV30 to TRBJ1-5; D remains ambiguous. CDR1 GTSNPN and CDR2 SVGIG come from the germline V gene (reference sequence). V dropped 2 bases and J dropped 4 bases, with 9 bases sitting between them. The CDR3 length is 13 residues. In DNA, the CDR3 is TGTGCCTGGAGTCATCCCGGGAATCAGCCCCAGCATTTT. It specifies CAWSHPGNQPQHF.

The CDR3 sequence is CASSEISADTQYF. CDR3 coding DNA: TGTGCCAGCAGTGAAATTAGTGCAGATACGCAGTATTTT. V and J are TRBV2 and TRBJ2-3; no clear D gene. The length of the CDR3 is 13 residues. V lost 2 bases to trimming and J lost 4 bases, with 7 bases between them. CDR1 and CDR2 from the germline V gene are SNHLY and FYNNEI.

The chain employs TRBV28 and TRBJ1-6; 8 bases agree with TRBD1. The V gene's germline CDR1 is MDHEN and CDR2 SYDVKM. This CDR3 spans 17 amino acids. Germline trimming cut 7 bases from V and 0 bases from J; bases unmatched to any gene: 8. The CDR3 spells CASKRTGLGSYNSPLHF. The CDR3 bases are TGTGCCAGCAAAAGGACAGGGTTGGGCTCCTATAATTCACCCCTCCACTTT.

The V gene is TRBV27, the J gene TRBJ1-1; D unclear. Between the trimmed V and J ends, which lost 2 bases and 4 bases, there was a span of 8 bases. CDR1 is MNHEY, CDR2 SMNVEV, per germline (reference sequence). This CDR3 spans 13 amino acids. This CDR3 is CASSLVAGTEAFF. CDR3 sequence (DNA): TGTGCCAGCAGTTTAGTGGCGGGCACTGAAGCTTTCTTT.

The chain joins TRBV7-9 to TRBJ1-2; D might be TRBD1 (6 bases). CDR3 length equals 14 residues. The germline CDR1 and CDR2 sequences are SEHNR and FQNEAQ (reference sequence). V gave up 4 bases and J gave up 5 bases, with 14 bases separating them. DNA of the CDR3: TGTGCCAGCAGCTCTCCCGACAGGACATATGGCTACACCTTC. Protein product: CASSSPDRTYGYTF.

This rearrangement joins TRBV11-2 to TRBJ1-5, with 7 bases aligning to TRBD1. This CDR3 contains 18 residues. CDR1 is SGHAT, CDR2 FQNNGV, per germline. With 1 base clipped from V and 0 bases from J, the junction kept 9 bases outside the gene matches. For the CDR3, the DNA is TGTGCCAGCAGCTTAGGTTTGGGGACAGCCTATAGCAATCAGCCCCAGCATTTT. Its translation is CASSLGLGTAYSNQPQHF.

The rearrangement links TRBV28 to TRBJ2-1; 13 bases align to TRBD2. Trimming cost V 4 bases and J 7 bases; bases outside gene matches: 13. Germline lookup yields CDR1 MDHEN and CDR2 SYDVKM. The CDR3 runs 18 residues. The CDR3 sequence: CASSSTTVPGLAGNEQFF. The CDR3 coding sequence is TGTGCCAGCAGTTCGACAACCGTACCGGGACTAGCGGGAAATGAGCAGTTCTTC.

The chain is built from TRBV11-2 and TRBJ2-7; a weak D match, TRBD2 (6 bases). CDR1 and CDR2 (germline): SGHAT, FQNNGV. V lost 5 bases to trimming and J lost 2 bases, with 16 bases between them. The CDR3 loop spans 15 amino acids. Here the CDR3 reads CASSDREDPPYEQYF. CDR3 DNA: TGTGCCAGCAGCGATAGGGAGGATCCCCCCTACGAGCAGTACTTC.

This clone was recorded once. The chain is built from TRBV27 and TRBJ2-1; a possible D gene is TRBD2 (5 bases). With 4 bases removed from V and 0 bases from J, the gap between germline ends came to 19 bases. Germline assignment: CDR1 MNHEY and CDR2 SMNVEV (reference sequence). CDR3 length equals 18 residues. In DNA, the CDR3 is TGTGCCAGCAGTTCGCAAGCCCCAGACTACTTCTCCTACAATGAGCAGTTCTTC. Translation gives CASSSQAPDYFSYNEQFF.

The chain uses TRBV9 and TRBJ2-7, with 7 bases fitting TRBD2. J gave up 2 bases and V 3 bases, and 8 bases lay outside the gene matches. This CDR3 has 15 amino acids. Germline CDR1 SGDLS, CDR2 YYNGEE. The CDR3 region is CASSAGGGEAYEQYF. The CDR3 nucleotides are TGTGCCAGCAGCGCGGGGGGAGGGGAGGCCTACGAGCAGTACTTC.

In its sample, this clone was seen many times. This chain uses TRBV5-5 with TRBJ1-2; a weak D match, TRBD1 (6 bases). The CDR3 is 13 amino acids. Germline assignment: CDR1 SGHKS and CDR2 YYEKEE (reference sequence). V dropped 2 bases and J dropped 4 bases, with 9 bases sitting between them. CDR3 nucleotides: TGTGCCAGCAGCTTCCTGGACAGCTATGGCTACACCTTC. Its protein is CASSFLDSYGYTF.

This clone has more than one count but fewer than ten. CDR3 loop: CASSESLLTSGPTDEQFF. For the CDR3, the DNA is TGCGCCAGCAGTGAGTCCCTGCTGACTAGCGGCCCCACTGATGAGCAGTTCTTC. The chain uses TRBV10-1 and TRBJ2-1, with 9 bases aligning to TRBD2. Trimming removed 0 bases from V and 8 bases from J; junction bases left unmatched: 14. This CDR3 is 18 amino acids long. Germline CDR1 and CDR2: WNHNN and SYGVQD (reference sequence).

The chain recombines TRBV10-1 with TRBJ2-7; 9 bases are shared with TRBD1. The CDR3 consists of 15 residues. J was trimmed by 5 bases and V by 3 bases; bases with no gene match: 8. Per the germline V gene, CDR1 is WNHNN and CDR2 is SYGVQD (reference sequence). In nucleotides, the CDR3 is TGCGCCAGCAGTGAATTCCGGGACAGGGTTCACGAGCAGTACTTC. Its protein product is CASSEFRDRVHEQYF.

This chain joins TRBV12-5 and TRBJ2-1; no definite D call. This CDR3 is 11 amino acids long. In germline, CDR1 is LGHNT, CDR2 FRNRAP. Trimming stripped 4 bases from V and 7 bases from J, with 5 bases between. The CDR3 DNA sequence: TGTGCTAGTGGTTCGCTAAATGAGCAGTTCTTC. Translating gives CASGSLNEQFF.

CDR3 nucleotides: TGTGCCAGAAGCCCGGACAGGGCTGGAAACACCATATATTTT. Its translation: CARSPDRAGNTIYF. The chain recombines TRBV5-3 with TRBJ1-3; 8 bases are shared with TRBD1. TRBV5-3 is identified as an open reading frame with a role that is uncertain. The trim removed 4 bases at V and 2 bases at J, leaving 2 bases unmatched. This CDR3 has 14 amino acids.

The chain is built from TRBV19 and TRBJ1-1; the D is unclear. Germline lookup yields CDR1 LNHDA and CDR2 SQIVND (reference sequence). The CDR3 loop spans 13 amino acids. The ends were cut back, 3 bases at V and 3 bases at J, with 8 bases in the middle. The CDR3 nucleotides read TGTGCCAGTAGTATGGGCGGGGACACTGAAGCTTTCTTT. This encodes CASSMGGDTEAFF.

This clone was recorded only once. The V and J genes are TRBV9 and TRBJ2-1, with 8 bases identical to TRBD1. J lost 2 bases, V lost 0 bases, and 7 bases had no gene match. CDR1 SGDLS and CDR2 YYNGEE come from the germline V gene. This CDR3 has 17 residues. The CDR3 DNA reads TGTGCCAGCAGCGTAGATCCTCGGGACAGGACCTACAATGAGCAGTTCTTC. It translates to CASSVDPRDRTYNEQFF.

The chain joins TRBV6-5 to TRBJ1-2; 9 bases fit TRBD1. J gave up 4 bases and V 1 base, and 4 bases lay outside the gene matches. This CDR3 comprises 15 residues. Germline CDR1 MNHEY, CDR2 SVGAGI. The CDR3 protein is CASSYLGTGSYGYTF. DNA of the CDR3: TGTGCCAGCAGTTACTTGGGGACAGGGAGCTATGGCTACACCTTC.

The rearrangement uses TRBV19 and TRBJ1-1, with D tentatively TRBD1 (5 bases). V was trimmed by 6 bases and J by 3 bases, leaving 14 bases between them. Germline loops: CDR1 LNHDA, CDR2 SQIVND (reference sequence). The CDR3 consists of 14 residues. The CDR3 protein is CASSGGRIHTEAFF. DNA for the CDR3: TGTGCCAGTAGCGGGGGGAGGATACACACTGAAGCTTTCTTT.

Here the CDR3 reads CASSVYGQPTDTQYF. The CDR3 DNA follows: TGTGCCAGCAGCGTCTACGGACAACCCACAGATACGCAGTATTTT. This chain uses TRBV9 with TRBJ2-3; the D gene is possibly TRBD1 (5 bases). V gave up 2 bases and J gave up 2 bases, with 12 bases separating them. Looked up from germline, CDR1 is SGDLS and CDR2 is YYNGEE. This CDR3 comprises 15 residues. The variable domain in full, completed from reference TRBV9 and TRBJ2-3, reads DSGVTQTPKHLITATGQRVTLRCSPRSGDLSVYWYQQSLDQGLQFLIQYYNGEERAKGNILERFSAQQFPDLHSELNLSSLELGDSALYFCASSVYGQPTDTQYFGPGTRLTVL.

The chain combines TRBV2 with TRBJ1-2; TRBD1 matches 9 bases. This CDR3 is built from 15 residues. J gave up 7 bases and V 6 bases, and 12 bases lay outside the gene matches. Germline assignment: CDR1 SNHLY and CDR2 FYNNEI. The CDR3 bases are TGTGCCAGCAGAGTCTCCGGGACAGGGTGGGGTGGCTACACCTTC. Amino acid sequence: CASRVSGTGWGGYTF. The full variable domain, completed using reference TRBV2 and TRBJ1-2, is EPEVTQTPSHQVTQMGQEVILRCVPISNHLYFYWYRQILGQKVEFLVSFYNNEISEKSEIFDDQFSVERPDGSNFTLKIRSTKLEDSAMYFCASRVSGTGWGGYTFGSGTRLTVV.

The CDR3 sequence is CASSPQRGGNTEAFF. The CDR3 DNA reads as TGTGCCAGCTCACCTCAGCGCGGGGGGAACACTGAAGCTTTCTTT. The rearrangement joins TRBV18 to TRBJ1-1, with a tentative D call TRBD1 (5 bases). CDR1 is KGHSH and CDR2 is LQKENI in the germline V gene. V was pared by 3 bases and J by 1 base, with 12 bases between. The CDR3 spans 15 residues.